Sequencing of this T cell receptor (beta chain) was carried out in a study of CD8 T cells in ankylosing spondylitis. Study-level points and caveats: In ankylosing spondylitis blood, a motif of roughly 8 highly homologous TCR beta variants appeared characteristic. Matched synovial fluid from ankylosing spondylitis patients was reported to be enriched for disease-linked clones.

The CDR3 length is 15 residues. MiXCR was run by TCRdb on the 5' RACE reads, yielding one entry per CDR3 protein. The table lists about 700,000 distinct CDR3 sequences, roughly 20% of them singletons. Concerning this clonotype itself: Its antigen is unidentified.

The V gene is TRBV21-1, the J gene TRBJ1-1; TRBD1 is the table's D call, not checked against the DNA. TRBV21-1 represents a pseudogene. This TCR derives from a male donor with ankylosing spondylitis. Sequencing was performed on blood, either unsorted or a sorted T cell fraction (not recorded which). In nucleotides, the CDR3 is TGTGCCAGCAGCAACCCAAACAGGTCGAATGCTGAAGCTTTCTTT. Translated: CASSNPNRSNAEAFF.